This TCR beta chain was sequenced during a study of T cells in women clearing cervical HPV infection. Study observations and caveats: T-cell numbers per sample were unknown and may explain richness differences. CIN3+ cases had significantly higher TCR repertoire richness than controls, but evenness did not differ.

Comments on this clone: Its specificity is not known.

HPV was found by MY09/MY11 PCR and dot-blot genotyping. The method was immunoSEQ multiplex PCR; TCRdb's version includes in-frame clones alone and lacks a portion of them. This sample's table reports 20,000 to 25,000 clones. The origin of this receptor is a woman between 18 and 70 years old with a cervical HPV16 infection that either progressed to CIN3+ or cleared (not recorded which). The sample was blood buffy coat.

The CDR3 reads CASSLGTSWLTDTYTF. The sequenced CDR3 bases are TGTGCCAGCAGCCTCGGGACTAGCTGGCTGACAGATACC. V is TRBV13 and J is TRBJ1-2; a possible D gene is TRBD1 (5 bases). The read ends 3 residues early relative to the CDR3; the germline J gene fills the gap. This CDR3 has 16 amino acids. CDR1 and CDR2 from the germline V gene are PRHDT and FYEKMQ (reference sequence).